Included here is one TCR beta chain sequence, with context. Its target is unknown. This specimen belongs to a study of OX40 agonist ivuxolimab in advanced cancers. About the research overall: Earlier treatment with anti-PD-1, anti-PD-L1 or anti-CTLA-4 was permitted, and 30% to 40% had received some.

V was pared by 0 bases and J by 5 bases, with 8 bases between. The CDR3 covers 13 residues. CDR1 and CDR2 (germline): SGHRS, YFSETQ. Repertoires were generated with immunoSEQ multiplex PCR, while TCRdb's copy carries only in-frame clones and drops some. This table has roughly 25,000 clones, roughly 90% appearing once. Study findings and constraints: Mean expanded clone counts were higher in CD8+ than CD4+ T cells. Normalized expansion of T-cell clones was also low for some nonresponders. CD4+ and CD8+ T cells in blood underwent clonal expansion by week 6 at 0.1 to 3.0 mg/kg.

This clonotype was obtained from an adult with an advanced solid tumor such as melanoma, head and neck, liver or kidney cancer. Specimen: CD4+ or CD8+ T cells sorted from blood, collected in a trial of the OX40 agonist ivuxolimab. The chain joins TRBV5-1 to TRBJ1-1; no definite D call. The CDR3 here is CASSLGSGTEAFF. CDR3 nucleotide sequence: TGCGCCAGCAGCTTGGGTTCGGGAACTGAAGCTTTCTTT.